This TCR beta chain was recovered during a study of CD8 T cells in ankylosing spondylitis. TCRdb re-derived calls from the 5' RACE reads in MiXCR, one entry per CDR3 protein. The sample lists around 230,000 distinct CDR3 sequences, around 8% occurring once. CDR3 length: 16 residues. Germline CDR1 and CDR2: SGHTA and FQGNSA. Trimming took 5 bases from V and 1 from J, leaving 17 bases between them. This clonotype has at least ten counts. Its antigen remains unknown. Findings and caveats of the study: Clones linked with disease were CD8+ and fairly uncommon in the peripheral blood.

The chain employs TRBV7-2 and TRBJ1-1; possible D gene TRBD1, 5 bases. The sample consisted of blood, either unsorted or a sorted T cell fraction (not recorded which). This clonotype originated in a female donor with ankylosing spondylitis or in good health (not recorded which). CDR3 in amino acids: CASSPSRDAGNTEAFF. The CDR3 coding sequence is TGTGCCAGCAGCCCAAGCCGGGACGCCGGGAACACTGAAGCTTTCTTT.